This T cell receptor (beta chain) was documented in a study of Ad26.COV2.S vaccination and SARS-CoV-2 variants. Whole-study context: By the intramuscular route, Ad26.COV2.S was given once, or twice 56 days apart. Overall study findings and caveats: An underestimation of total T cell responses may have resulted from the TCR breadth and depth analyses. Responses of spike-specific T cells (both CD8+ and CD4+) reportedly showed substantial breadth after vaccination.

This clone has just a few counts. The target antigen is unknown. CDR1 and CDR2 (germline): SNHLY, FYNNEI. The CDR3 is 14 residues long. The V and J ends lost 8 bases and 1 base, in that order; junction bases with no gene match: 6. Some clones are missing from TCRdb's copy, which holds only in-frame ones; the method was immunoSEQ multiplex PCR. The data hold 410,000 or so clones, with about 93% observed a single time. The sample's treatment: roughly 18 received Ad26.COV2.S at low or high dose, single or two shots; 5 received placebo; per-sample allocation not given. Following the first vaccine or placebo injection, samples were taken on day 63.

The genes are TRBV2 and TRBJ2-3, with TRBD2 matching 7 bases. The sequence derives from a person between 18 and 59 years old who received the Ad26.COV2.S COVID-19 vaccine or a placebo. The material sequenced was peripheral blood, taken in a trial of Ad26.COV2.S vaccine versus placebo. CDR3 amino acids: CASGGVAGTDTQYF. The CDR3 DNA sequence: TGTGCCAGCGGGGGGGTGGCTGGCACAGATACGCAGTATTTT. The entire variable domain, with the rest obtained from reference TRBV2 and TRBJ2-3, is as follows: EPEVTQTPSHQVTQMGQEVILRCVPISNHLYFYWYRQILGQKVEFLVSFYNNEISEKSEIFDDQFSVERPDGSNFTLKIRSTKLEDSAMYFCASGGVAGTDTQYFGPGTRLTVL.